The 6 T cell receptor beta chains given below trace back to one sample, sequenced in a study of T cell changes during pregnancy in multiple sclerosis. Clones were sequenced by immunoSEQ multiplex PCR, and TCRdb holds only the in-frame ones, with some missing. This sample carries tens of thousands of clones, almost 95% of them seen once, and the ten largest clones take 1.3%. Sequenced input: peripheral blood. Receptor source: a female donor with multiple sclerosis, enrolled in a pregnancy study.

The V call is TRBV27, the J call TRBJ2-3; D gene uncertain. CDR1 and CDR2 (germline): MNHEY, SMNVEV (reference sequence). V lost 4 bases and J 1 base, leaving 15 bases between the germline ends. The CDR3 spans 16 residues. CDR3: CASSSSAWMGTDTQYF. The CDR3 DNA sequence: TGTGCCAGCAGTTCCAGCGCCTGGATGGGCACAGATACGCAGTATTTT.

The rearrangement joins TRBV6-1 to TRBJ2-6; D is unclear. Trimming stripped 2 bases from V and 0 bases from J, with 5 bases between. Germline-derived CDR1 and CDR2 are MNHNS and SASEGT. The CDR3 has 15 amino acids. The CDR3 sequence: CASSERDSGANVLTF. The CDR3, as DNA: TGTGCCAGCAGTGAAAGGGACTCTGGGGCCAACGTCCTGACTTTC.

CDR3 nucleotide sequence: TGTGCCAGCAGTTACTCTTCGGATGAAAAACTGTTTTTT. It encodes CASSYSSDEKLFF. The rearrangement joins TRBV6-5 to TRBJ1-4, with D uncertain. Trimming removed 0 bases from V and 6 bases from J, with 5 bases in between. The germline gives CDR1 MNHEY, CDR2 SVGAGI. The CDR3 has 13 residues.

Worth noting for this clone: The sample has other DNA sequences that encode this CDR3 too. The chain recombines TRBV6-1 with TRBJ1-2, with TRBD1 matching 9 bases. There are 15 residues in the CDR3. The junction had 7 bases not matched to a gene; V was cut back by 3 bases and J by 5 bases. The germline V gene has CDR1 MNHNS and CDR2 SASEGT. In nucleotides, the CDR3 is TGTGCCAGCAGTGAGGGACAGGGAGAATTTTATGGCTACACCTTC. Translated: CASSEGQGEFYGYTF.

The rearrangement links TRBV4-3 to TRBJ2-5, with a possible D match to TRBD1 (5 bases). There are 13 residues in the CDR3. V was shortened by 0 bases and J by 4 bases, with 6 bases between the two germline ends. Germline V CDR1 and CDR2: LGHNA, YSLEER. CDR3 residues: CASSQDQGETQYF. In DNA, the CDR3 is TGCGCCAGCAGCCAAGATCAGGGAGAGACCCAGTACTTC.

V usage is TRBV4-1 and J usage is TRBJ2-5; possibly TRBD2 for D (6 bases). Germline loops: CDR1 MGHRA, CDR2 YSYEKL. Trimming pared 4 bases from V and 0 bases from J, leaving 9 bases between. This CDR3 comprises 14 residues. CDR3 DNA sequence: TGCGCCAGCAGCCCGGGCGGGAACCAAGAGACCCAGTACTTC. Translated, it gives CASSPGGNQETQYF.